The sequence of this TCR beta chain was determined in a study of post-analysis software for immune sequencing data. Study-wide background: Courses of disease covered relapsing-remitting, secondary progressive and progressive-relapsing multiple sclerosis.

This clonotype was seen a single time. Its specificity is not known. Presence of unique molecular identifiers characterized the TCR beta cDNA libraries. Between roughly 0.95 and 10 million T cells gave rise to hundreds of thousands of cDNA molecules. TCRdb re-called the PCR reads through MiXCR, storing one row per CDR3 protein. The sample has around 250,000 distinct CDR3 sequences; 36% are singletons. Whole-study findings and limits: With TRBV5-6, TRBV5-1 and TRBV20-1 included, about 5 TRBV segments were more frequent in patients than in controls. The study found significantly lower normalized Chao1 diversity in multiple sclerosis patients than in controls.

CDR3 length: 14 residues. Trimming left V 10 bases short and J 11 bases short, with 26 bases between. Germline-derived CDR1 and CDR2 are ENHRY and SYGVKD. The sequenced material came from blood. The origin of this receptor is a girl aged 10-17 years with multiple sclerosis. The V gene is TRBV10-3, the J gene TRBJ2-5, with a weak D call TRBD1 (6 bases). The CDR3 DNA follows: TGTGCCAGCAGCCCTACTATAGGATCAGGGGAGCAGTACTTC. Translating gives CASSPTIGSGEQYF.